This TCR beta chain was identified in a study of blood T cells in healthy people across ages. It was with a sample-barcoded 5' primer and a J-beta primer mix that a second PCR of roughly 7 to 12 cycles was run. TCRdb itself ran the 5' RACE reads through MiXCR, one entry per CDR3 protein. The sample has some 1,800,000 distinct CDR3 sequences, roughly 43% seen once; the top ten hold more than 20%. V lost 4 bases, J lost 6 bases, and 13 bases lay in between. This CDR3 is 14 amino acids long. Germline CDR1 reads KGHDR; CDR2 reads SFDVKD. This clonotype occurred once. Its target is not known. Regarding the study as a whole: Naive T cell percentage strongly correlated with TCR beta diversity.

The clonotype originates from a human donor in good health. The sequenced sample was blood. The chain recombines TRBV24-1 with TRBJ2-3, with D hard to call. The CDR3 spells CATSELVGMDTQYF. DNA of the CDR3: TGTGCCACCAGTGAGTTGGTGGGAATGGATACGCAGTATTTT.